These T cell receptor beta chains were read from a single sample in a study of shared clonotypes between healthy human individuals. Some clones are missing from TCRdb's copy, which holds only in-frame ones; the method was immunoSEQ multiplex PCR. Of 950,000 to 1,300,000 clones in the sample, more than 60% were seen once. The sequencing input was memory CD4+ T cells sorted from blood. These receptors originate from a man aged 18 to 35 in good health. Both conserved end residues are part of each CDR3. D genes are given only for firm matches. Expanded clones get a size class; other rows say once, few or many, or leave the size out.

TRBV5-1	TRBJ1-3	-	-	CASSLEGYAGNTIYF	TGCGCCAGCAGCTTGGAGGGGTATGCTGGAAACACCATATATTTT
TRBV6-1	TRBJ1-4	-	-	CASSEHRLATNEKLFF	TGTGCCAGCAGTGAACACAGGCTGGCAACTAATGAAAAACTGTTTTTT
TRBV6-5	TRBJ2-1	-	-	CASSKTFLREQFF	TGTGCCAGCAGCAAGACTTTTTTACGGGAGCAGTTCTTC
TRBV2	TRBJ2-3	-	once	CASSLSGSSTDTQYF	TGTGCCAGCAGTCTCAGCGGGTCGAGCACAGATACGCAGTATTTT
TRBV4-1	TRBJ2-7	-	-	CASSRTGSSSYEQYF	TGCGCCAGCAGCCGAACCGGGTCGAGCTCCTACGAGCAGTACTTC
TRBV4-1	TRBJ2-7	-	-	CASSQDPAGREQYF	TGCGCCAGCAGCCAAGATCCGGCCGGACGGGAGCAGTACTTC
TRBV2	TRBJ2-7	-	few	CASSEQGWDEQYF	TGTGCCAGCAGTGAACAGGGTTGGGACGAGCAGTACTTC
TRBV7-8	TRBJ2-7	TRBD2	-	CASSLRGLAGGYSYEQYF	TGTGCCAGCAGCTTAAGGGGACTAGCGGGGGGTTACTCCTACGAGCAGTACTTC
TRBV5-1	TRBJ1-1	-	-	CASSLGSSDTEAFF	TGCGCCAGCAGCTTAGGGTCGTCAGACACTGAAGCTTTCTTT
TRBV30	TRBJ2-7	-	once	CAWRTHYEQYF	TGTGCCTGGAGGACACATTACGAGCAGTACTTC
TRBV27	TRBJ1-6	-	-	CASSMGQGYSPLHF	TGTGCCAGCTCCATGGGGCAGGGCTATTCACCCCTCCACTTT
TRBV7-8	TRBJ1-3	-	-	CASSDLRNTIYF	TGTGCCAGCAGCGACCTCCGAAACACCATATATTTT
TRBV7-8	TRBJ2-5	-	once	CASSLRARVETQYF	TGTGCCAGCAGCTTACGGGCCCGGGTGGAGACCCAGTACTTC
TRBV11-2	TRBJ2-7	TRBD2	-	CASGRIAGVPSSYEQYF	TGTGCCAGCGGTCGAATAGCGGGGGTCCCGAGCTCCTACGAGCAGTACTTC
TRBV9	TRBJ1-3	-	-	CASSLQGEIGNTIYF	TGTGCCAGCAGTTTGCAGGGAGAAATCGGAAACACCATATATTTT
TRBV11-1	TRBJ2-5	-	-	CASSLNRQTQYF	TGTGCCAGCAGCTTAAATCGGCAGACCCAGTACTTC
TRBV9	TRBJ2-3	TRBD2	-	CASSARSGSGGTDTQYF	TGTGCCAGCAGCGCCCGCAGCGGGAGCGGGGGGACAGATACGCAGTATTTT
TRBV5-1	TRBJ2-7	-	-	CASSLGQFLEQYF	TGCGCCAGCAGCTTGGGTCAGTTCCTTGAGCAGTACTTC
TRBV30	TRBJ1-6	-	few	CAWSFSTGYNSPLHF	TGTGCCTGGAGTTTCTCGACTGGTTATAATTCACCCCTCCACTTT
TRBV9	TRBJ2-3	TRBD2	-	CASSRVGSTSGRSPYTDTQYF	TGTGCCAGCAGCCGAGTGGGTTCGACTAGCGGGAGGTCTCCCTACACAGATACGCAGTATTTT
TRBV10-2	TRBJ2-7	TRBD2	-	CASSEARGLAGAYEQYF	TGCGCCAGCAGTGAGGCCCGAGGACTAGCGGGGGCCTACGAGCAGTACTTC
TRBV14	TRBJ1-2	-	-	CASSRTEPYGYTF	TGTGCCAGCAGTCGAACAGAGCCCTATGGCTACACCTTC
TRBV30	TRBJ1-4	-	-	CAWSVGVGKTNEKLFF	TGTGCCTGGAGTGTTGGTGTGGGGAAAACTAATGAAAAACTGTTTTTT
TRBV10-2	TRBJ2-7	TRBD2	few	CASLLAGSDRQYF	TGCGCCAGCCTCCTAGCGGGATCTGACCGGCAGTACTTC